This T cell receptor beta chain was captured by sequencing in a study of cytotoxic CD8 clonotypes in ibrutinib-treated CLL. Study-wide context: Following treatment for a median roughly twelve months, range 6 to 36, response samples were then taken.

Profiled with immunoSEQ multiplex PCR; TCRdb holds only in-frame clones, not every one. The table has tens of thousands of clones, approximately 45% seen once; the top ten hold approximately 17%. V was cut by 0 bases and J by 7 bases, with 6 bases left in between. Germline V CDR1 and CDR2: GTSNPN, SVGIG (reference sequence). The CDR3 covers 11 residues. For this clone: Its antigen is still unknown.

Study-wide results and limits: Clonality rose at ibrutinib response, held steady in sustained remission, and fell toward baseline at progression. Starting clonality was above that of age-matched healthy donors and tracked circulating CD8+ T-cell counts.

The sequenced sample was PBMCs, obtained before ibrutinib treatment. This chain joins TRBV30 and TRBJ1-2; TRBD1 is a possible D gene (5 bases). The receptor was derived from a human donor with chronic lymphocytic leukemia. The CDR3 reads CAWSVGAGYTF. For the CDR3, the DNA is TGTGCCTGGAGTGTCGGGGCTGGCTACACCTTC.